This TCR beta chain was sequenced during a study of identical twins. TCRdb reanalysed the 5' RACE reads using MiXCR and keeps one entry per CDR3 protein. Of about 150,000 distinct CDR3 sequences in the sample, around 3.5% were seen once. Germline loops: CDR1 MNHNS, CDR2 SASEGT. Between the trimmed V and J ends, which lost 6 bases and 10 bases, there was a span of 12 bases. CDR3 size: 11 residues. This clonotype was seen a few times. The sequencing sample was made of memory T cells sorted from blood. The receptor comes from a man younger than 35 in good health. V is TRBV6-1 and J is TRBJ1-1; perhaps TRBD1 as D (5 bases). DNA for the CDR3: TGTGCCAGCAGCGAACGGGACGTAGCTTTCTTT. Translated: CASSERDVAFF.